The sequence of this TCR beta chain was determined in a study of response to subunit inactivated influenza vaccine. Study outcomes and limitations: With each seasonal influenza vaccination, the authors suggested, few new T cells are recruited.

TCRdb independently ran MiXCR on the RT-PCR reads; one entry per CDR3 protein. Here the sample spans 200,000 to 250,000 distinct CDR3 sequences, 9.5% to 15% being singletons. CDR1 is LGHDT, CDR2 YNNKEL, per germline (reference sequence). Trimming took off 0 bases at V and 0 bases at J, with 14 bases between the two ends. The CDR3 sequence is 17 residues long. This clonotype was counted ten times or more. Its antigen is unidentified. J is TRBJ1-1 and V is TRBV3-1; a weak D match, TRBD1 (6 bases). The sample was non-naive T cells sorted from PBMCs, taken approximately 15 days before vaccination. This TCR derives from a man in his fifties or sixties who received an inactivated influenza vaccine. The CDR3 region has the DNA TGTGCCAGCAGCCAAGACCTTCTGAGACAGGTGAACACTGAAGCTTTCTTT. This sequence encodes CASSQDLLRQVNTEAFF.